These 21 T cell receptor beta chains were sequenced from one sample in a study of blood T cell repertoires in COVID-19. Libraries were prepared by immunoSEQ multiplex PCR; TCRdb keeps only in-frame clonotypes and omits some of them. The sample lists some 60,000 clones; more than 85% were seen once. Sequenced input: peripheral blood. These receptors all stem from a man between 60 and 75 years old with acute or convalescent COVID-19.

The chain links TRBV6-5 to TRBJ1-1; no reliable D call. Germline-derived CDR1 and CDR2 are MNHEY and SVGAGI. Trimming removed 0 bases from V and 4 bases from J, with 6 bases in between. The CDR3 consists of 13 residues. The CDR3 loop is CASSYSSSTEAFF. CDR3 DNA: TGTGCCAGCAGTTACTCCTCCAGCACTGAAGCTTTCTTT.

The CDR3 DNA follows: TGTGCCAGCAGTTTCTACAGGGGAAGGAGGAACACTGAAGCTTTCTTT. Its protein product is CASSFYRGRRNTEAFF. The chain joins TRBV28 to TRBJ1-1, with 7 bases lining up with TRBD1. The germline V gene has CDR1 MDHEN and CDR2 SYDVKM. V shed 3 bases, J shed 1 base, and the junction held 8 bases outside the gene matches. The length of the CDR3 is 16 residues.

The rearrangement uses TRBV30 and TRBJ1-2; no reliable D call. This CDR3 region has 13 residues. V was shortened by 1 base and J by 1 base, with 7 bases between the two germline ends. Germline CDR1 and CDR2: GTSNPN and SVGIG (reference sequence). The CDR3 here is CAWSEELNYGYTF. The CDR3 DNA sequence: TGTGCCTGGAGTGAGGAGCTTAACTATGGCTACACCTTC.

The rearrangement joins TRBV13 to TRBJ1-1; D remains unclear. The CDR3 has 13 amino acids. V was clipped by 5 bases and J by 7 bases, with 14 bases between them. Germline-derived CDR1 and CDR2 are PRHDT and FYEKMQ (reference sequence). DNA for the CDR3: TGTGCCAGCAGCCCGGAGGTCTCCGGTGAAGCTTTCTTT. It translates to CASSPEVSGEAFF.

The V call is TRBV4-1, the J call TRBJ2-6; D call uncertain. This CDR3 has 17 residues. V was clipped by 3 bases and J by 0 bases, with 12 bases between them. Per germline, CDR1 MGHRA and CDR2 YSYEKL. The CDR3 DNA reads TGCGCCAGCAGCCAGTACTTGAAACTCTCTGGGGCCAACGTCCTGACTTTC. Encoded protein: CASSQYLKLSGANVLTF.

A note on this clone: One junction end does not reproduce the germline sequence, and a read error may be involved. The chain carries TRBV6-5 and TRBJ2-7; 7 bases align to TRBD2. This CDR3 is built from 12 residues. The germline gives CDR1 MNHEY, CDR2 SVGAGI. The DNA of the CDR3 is TGTGCCAGCAGTTACGGGGGGGAGAGCATCCACTTC. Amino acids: CASSYGGESIHF.

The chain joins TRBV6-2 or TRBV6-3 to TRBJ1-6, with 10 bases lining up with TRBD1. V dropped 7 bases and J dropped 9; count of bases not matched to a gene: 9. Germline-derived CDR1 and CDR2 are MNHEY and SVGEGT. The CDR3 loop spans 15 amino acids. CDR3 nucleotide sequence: TGTGCCAGCATCCCCCGGGACAGGGGAGGTTCACCCCTCCACTTT. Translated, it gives CASIPRDRGGSPLHF.

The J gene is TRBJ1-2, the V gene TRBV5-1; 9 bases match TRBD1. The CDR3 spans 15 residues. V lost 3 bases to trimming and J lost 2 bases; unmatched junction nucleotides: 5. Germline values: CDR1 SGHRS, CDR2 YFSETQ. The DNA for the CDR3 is TGCGCCAGCAGCTCGCCGACAGGGGGAAACTATGGCTACACCTTC. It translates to CASSSPTGGNYGYTF. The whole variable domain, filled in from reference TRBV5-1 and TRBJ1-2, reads KAGVTQTPRYLIKTRGQQVTLSCSPISGHRSVSWYQQTPGQGLQFLFEYFSETQRNKGNFPGRFSGRQFSNSRSEMNVSTLELGDSALYLCASSSPTGGNYGYTFGSGTRLTVV.

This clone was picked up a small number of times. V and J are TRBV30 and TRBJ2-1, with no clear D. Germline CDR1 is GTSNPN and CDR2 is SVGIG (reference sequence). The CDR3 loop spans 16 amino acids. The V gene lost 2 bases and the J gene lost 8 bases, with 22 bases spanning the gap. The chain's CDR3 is CAWSTGPKFGRYEQFF. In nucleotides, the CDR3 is TGTGCCTGGAGTACTGGCCCAAAATTCGGCAGGTATGAGCAGTTCTTC. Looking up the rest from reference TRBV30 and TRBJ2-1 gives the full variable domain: SQTIHQWPATLVQPVGSPLSLECTVEGTSNPNLYWYRQAAGRGLQLLFYSVGIGQISSEVPQNLSASRPQDRQFILSSKKLLLSDSGFYLCAWSTGPKFGRYEQFFGPGTRLTVL.

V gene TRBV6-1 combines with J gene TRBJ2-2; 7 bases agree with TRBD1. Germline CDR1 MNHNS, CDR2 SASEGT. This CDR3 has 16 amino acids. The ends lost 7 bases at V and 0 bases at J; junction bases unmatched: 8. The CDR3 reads CASIDREPANTGELFF. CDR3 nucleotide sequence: TGTGCCAGCATTGACAGGGAACCCGCGAACACCGGGGAGCTGTTTTTT.

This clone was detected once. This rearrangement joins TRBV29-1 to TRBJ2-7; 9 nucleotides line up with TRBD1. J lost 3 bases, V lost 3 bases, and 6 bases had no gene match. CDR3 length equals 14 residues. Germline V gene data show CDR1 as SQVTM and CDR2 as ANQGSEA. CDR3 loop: CSVDPGQGLYEQYF. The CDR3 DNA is TGCAGCGTTGACCCGGGACAGGGCCTCTACGAGCAGTACTTC.

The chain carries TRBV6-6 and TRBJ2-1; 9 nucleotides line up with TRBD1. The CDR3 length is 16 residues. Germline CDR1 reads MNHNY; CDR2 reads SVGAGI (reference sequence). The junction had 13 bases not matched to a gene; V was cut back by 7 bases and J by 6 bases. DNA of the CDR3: TGTGCCAGCAACAGGGGGCTAGTCGGGGCGTCCAATGAGCAGTTCTTC. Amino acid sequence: CASNRGLVGASNEQFF.

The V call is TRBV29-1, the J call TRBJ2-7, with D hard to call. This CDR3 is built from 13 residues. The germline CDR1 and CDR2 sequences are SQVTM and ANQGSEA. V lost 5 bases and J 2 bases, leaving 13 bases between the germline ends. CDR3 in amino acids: CSVFFAEAYEQYF. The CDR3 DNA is TGCAGCGTTTTCTTTGCAGAAGCCTACGAGCAGTACTTC.

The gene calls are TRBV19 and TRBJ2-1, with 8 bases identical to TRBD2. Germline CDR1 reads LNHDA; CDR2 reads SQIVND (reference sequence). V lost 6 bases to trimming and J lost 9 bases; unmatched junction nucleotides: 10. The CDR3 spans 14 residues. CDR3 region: CASSFQGAGAEQFF. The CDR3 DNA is TGTGCCAGTAGCTTCCAAGGAGCGGGAGCTGAGCAGTTCTTC.

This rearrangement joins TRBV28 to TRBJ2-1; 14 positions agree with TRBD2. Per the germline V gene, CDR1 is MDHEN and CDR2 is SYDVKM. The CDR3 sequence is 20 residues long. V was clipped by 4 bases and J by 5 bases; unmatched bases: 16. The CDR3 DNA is TGTGCCAGCAGTTACTCCCCCGGGACTAGCGGGAGATTCCCCAACAATGAGCAGTTCTTC. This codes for CASSYSPGTSGRFPNNEQFF.

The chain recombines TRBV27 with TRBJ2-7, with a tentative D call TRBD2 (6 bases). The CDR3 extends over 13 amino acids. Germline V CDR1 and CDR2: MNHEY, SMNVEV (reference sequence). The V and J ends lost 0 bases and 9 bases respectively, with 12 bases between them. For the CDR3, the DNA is TGTGCCAGCAGTTTATCGAGCGTGGGGGGGCAGTACTTC. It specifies CASSLSSVGGQYF.

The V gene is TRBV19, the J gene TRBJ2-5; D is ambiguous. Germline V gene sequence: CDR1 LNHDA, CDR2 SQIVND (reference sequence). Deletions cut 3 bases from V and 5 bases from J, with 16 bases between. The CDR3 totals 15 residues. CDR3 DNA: TGTGCCAGTAGTATTGACAACCGTCCATTGGAGACCCAGTACTTC. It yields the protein CASSIDNRPLETQYF.

CDR3 region: CASSLDTRNTDTQYF. DNA of the CDR3: TGCGCCAGCAGCTTGGATACGCGAAACACAGATACGCAGTATTTT. This chain connects TRBV5-1 to TRBJ2-3; D gene ambiguous. V lost 0 bases to trimming and J lost 2 bases, with 10 bases between them. Germline CDR1 SGHRS, CDR2 YFSETQ. This CDR3 comprises 15 residues.

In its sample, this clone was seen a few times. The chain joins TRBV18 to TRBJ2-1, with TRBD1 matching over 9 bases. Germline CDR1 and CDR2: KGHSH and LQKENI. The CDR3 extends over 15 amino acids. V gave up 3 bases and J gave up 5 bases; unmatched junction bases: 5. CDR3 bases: TGTGCCAGCTCACCGGACAGGGGAGGTGACAATGAGCAGTTCTTC. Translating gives CASSPDRGGDNEQFF.

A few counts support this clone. In nucleotides, the CDR3 is TGTGCCAGCAGCGGACAACAGGGGGCCTATGGCTACACCTTC. Amino acids: CASSGQQGAYGYTF. The rearrangement joins TRBV7-9 to TRBJ1-2; TRBD1 matches 9 bases. The V gene end was trimmed by 5 bases and the J gene end by 4 bases; junction bases not matched to a gene: 5. This CDR3 is 14 amino acids long. The V gene's germline CDR1 is SEHNR and CDR2 FQNEAQ (reference sequence). The full variable domain, completed using reference TRBV7-9 and TRBJ1-2, is DTGVSQNPRHKITKRGQNVTFRCDPISEHNRLYWYRQTLGQGPEFLTYFQNEAQLEKSRLLSDRFSAERPKGSFSTLEIQRTEQGDSAMYLCASSGQQGAYGYTFGSGTRLTVV.

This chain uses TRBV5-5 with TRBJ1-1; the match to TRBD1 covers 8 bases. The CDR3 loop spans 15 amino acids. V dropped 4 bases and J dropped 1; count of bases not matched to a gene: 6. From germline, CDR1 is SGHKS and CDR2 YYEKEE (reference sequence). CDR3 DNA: TGTGCCAGCAGCGCGACAGGGGTCCCGAACACTGAAGCTTTCTTT. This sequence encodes CASSATGVPNTEAFF.